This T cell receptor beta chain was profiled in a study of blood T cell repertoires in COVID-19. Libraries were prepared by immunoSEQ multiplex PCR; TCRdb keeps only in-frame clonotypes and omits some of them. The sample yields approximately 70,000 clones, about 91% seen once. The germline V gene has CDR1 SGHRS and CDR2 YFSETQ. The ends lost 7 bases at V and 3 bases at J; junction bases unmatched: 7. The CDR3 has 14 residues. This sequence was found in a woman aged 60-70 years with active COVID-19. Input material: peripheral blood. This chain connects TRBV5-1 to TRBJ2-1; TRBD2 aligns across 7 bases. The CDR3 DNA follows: TGCGCCAGCTCAGGACTAGGGGACTACAATGAGCAGTTCTTC. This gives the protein CASSGLGDYNEQFF.